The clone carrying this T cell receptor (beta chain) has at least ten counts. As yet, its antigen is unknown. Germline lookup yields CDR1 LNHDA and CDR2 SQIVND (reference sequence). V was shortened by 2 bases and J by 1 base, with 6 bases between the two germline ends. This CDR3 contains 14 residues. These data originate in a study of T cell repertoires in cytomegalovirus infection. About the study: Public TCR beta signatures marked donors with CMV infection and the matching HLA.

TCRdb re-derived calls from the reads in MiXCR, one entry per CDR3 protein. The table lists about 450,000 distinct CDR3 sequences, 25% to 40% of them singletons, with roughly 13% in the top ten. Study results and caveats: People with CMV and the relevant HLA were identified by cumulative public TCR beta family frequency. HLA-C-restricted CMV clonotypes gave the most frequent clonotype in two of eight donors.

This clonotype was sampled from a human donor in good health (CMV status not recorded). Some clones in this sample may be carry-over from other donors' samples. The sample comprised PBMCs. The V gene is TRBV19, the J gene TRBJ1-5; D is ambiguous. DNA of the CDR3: TGTGCCAGTAGTATATTGATGAGCAATCAGCCCCAGCATTTT. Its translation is CASSILMSNQPQHF.